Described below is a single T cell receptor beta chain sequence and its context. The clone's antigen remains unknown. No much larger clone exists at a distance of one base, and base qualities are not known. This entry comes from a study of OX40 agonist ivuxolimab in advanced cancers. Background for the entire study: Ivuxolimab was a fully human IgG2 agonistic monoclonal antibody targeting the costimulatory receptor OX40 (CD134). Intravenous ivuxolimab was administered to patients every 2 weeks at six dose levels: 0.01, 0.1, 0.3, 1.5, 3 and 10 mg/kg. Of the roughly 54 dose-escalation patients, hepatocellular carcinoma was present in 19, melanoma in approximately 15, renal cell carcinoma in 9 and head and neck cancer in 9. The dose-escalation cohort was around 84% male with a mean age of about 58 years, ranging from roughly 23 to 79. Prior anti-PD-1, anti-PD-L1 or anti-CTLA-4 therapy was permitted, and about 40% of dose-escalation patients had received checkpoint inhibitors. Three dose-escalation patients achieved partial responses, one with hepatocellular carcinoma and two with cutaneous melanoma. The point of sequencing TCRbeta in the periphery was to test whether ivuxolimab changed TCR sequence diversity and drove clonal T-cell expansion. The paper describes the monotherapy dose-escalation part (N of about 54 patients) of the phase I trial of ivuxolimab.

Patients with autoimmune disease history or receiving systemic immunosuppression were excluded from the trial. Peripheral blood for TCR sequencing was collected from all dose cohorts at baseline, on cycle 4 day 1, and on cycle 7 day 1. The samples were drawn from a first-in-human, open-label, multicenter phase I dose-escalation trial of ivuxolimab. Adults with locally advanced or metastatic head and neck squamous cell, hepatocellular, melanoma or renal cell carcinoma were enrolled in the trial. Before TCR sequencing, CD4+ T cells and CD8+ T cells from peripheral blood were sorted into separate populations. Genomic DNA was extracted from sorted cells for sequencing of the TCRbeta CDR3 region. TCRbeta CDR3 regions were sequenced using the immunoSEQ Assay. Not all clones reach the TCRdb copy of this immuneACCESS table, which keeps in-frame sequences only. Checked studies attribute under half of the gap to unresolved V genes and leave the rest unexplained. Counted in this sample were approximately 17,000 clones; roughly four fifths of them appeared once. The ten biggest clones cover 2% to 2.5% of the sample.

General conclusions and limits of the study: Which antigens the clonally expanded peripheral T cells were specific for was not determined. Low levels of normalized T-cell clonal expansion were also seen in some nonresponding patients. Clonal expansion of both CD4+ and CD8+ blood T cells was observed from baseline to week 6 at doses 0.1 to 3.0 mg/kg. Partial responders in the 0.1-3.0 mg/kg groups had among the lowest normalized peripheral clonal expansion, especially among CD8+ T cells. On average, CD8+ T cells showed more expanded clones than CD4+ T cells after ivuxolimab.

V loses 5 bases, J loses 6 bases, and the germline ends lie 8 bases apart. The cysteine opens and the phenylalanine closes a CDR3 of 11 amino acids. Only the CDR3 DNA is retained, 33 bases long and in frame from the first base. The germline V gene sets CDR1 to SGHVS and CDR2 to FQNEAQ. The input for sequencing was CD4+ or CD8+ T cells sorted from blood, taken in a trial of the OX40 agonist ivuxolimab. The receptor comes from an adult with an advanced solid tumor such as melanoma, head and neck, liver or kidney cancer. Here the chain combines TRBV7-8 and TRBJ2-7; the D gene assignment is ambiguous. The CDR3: CASSGFREQYF. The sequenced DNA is TGTGCCAGCAGCGGTTTCCGCGAGCAGTACTTC.